One sample yielded the 4 T cell receptor beta chains listed below, sequenced in a study of T cells after yellow fever vaccination. Using its own MiXCR run on the 5' RACE reads, TCRdb lists one record per CDR3 protein. Of roughly 250,000 distinct CDR3 sequences in the sample, approximately 13% were seen once. The sequencing here drew on CD4+ T cells sorted from PBMCs, taken 45 days after the yellow fever booster vaccination. All receptors derive from a man younger than 40 who received the YFV17D yellow fever vaccine.

This clonotype was detected a few times. The V call is TRBV6-5, the J call TRBJ2-7, with D possibly TRBD1 on 6 matching bases. V lost 0 bases and J 4 bases, leaving 16 bases between the germline ends. This CDR3 has 16 amino acids. Germline V CDR1 and CDR2: MNHEY, SVGAGI. This CDR3 reads CASSYSSRQGFYEQYF. The CDR3 DNA sequence: TGTGCCAGCAGTTACTCGAGTCGGCAGGGGTTTTACGAGCAGTACTTC.

This clonotype has just a few counts. This chain connects TRBV12-3 or TRBV12-4 to TRBJ2-7, with D possibly called TRBD1 or TRBD2 (6 bases each). The CDR3 contains 15 residues. Trimming stripped 6 bases from V and 4 bases from J, with 19 bases between. CDR3 residues: CASRQRRGIKYEQYF. The CDR3 coding sequence is TGTGCCAGCAGACAAAGGAGGGGGATTAAATACGAGCAGTACTTC.

This clonotype has just a few counts. The chain links TRBV20-1 to TRBJ1-5; possibly TRBD1 for D (6 bases). V dropped 6 bases and J dropped 4 bases, with 19 bases sitting between them. CDR1 is DFQATT, CDR2 SNEGSKA, per germline (reference sequence). CDR3 size: 15 residues. The CDR3 DNA is TGCAGTGCCAGACAAACCGGGACACCAAATCAGCCCCAGCATTTT. Protein: CSARQTGTPNQPQHF.

The chain recombines TRBV30 with TRBJ2-6; no firm D call. The V gene's germline CDR1 is GTSNPN and CDR2 SVGIG (reference sequence). V was cut by 4 bases and J by 2 bases, with 9 bases left in between. The CDR3 has 14 residues. The CDR3 sequence is CAWTPRPGANVLTF. The CDR3 DNA reads TGTGCCTGGACCCCCCGCCCTGGGGCCAACGTCCTGACTTTC.